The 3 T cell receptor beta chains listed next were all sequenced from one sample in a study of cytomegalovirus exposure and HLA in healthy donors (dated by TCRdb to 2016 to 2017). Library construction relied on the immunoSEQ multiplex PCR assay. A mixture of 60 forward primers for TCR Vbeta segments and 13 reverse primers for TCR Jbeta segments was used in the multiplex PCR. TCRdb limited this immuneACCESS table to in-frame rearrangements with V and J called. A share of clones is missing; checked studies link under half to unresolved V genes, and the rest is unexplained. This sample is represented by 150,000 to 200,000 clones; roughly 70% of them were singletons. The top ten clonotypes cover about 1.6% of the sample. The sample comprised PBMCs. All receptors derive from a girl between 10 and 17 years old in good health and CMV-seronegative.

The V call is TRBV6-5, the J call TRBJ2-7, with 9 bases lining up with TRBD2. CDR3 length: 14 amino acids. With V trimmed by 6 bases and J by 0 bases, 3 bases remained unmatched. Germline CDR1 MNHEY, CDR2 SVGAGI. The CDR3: CASSLSGSSYEQYF. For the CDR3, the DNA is TGTGCCAGCAGCCTTAGCGGGAGCTCCTACGAGCAGTACTTC.

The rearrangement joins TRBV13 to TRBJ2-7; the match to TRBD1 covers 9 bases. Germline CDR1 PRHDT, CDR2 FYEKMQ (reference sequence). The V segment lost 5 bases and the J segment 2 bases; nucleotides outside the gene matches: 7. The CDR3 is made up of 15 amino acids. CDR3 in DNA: TGTGCCAGCAGCCCGGGACAGGGTCTAACCTACGAGCAGTACTTC. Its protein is CASSPGQGLTYEQYF. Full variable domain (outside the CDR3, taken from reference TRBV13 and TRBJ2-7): AAGVIQSPRHLIKEKRETATLKCYPIPRHDTVYWYQQGPGQDPQFLISFYEKMQSDKGSIPDRFSAQQFSDYHSELNMSSLELGDSALYFCASSPGQGLTYEQYFGPGTRLTVT.

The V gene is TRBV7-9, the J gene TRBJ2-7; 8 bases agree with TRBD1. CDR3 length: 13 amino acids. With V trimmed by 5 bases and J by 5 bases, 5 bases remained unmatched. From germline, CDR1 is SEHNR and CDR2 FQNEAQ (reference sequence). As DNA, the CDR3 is TGTGCCAGCAGCCCCGGGACAGGAGACGAGCAGTACTTC. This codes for CASSPGTGDEQYF.